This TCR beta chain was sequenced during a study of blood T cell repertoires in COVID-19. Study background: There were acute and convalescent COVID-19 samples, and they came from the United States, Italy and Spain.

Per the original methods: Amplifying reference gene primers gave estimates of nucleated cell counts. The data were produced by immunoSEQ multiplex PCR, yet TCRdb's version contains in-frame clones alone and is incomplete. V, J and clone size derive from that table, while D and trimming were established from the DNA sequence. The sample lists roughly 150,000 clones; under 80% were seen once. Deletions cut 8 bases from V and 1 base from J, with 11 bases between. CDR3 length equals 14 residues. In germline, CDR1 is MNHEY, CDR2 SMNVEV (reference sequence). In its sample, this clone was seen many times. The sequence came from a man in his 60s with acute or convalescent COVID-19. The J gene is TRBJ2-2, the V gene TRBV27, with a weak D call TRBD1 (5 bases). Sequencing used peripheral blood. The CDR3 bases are TGTGCCAGCTGTATTGGACAGAACACCGGGGAGCTGTTTTTT. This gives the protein CASCIGQNTGELFF.